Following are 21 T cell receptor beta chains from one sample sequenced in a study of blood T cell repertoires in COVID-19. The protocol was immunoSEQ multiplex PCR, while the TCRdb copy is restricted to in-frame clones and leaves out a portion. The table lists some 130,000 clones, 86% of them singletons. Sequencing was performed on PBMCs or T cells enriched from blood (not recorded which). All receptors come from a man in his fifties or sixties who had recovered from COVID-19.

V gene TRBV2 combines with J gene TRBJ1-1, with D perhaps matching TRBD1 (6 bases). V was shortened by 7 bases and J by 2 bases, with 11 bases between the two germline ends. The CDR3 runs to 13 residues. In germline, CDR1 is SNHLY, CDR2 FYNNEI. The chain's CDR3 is CASTLQGNTEAFF. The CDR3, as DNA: TGTGCCAGCACCCTACAGGGAAACACTGAAGCTTTCTTT.

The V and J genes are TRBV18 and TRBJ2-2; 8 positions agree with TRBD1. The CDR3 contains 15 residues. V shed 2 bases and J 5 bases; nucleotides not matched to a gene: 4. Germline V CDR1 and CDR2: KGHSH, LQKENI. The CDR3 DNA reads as TGTGCCAGCTCACCAAGGGACAGGATGACCGGGGAGCTGTTTTTT. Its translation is CASSPRDRMTGELFF.

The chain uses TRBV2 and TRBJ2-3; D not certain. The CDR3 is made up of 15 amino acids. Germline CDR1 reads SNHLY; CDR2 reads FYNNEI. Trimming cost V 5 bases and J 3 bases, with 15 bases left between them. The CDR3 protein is CASSREALGTDTQYF. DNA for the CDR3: TGTGCCAGCAGTCGAGAGGCTCTGGGTACAGATACGCAGTATTTT.

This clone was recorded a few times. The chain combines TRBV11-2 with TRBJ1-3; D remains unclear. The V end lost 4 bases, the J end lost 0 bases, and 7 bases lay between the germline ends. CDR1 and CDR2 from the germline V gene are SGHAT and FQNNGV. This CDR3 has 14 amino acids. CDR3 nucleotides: TGTGCCAGCAGCTCCGGGTCCTCTGGAAACACCATATATTTT. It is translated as CASSSGSSGNTIYF.

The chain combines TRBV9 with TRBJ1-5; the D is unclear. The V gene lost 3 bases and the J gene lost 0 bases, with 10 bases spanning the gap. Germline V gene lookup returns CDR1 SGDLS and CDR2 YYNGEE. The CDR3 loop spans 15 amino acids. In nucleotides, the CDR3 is TGTGCCAGCAGCGCCGGGGAGCTTAGCAATCAGCCCCAGCATTTT. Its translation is CASSAGELSNQPQHF. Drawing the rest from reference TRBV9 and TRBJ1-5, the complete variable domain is DSGVTQTPKHLITATGQRVTLRCSPRSGDLSVYWYQQSLDQGLQFLIQYYNGEERAKGNILERFSAQQFPDLHSELNLSSLELGDSALYFCASSAGELSNQPQHFGDGTRLSIL.

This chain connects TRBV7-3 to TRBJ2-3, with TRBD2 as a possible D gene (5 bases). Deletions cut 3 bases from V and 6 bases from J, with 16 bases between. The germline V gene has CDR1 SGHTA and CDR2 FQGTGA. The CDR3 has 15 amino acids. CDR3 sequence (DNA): TGTGCCAGCAGCTTTACCCCGGACTCTCCCGATACGCAGTATTTT. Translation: CASSFTPDSPDTQYF.

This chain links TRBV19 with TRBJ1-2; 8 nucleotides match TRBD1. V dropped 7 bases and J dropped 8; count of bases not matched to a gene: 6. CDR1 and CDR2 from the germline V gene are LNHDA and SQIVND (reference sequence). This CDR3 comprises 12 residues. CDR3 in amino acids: CASTQGARGYTF. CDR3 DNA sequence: TGTGCCAGTACTCAGGGGGCAAGGGGCTACACCTTC.

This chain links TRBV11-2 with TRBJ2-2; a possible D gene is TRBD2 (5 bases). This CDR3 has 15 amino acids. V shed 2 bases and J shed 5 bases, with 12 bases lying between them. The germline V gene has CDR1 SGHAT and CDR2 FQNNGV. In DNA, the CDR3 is TGTGCCAGCAGCTTAATTTCCCCGGGGACCGGGGAGCTGTTTTTT. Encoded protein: CASSLISPGTGELFF.

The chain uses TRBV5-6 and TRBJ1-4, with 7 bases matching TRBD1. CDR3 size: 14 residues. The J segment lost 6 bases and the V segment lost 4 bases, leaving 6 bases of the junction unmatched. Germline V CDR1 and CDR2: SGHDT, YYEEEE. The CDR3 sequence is CASSDRVWDEKLFF. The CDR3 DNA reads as TGTGCCAGCAGCGACAGGGTTTGGGATGAAAAACTGTTTTTT.

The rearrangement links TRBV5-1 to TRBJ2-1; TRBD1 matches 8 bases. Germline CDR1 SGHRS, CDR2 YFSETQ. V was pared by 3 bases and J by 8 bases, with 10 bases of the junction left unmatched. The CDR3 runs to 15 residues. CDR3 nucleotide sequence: TGCGCCAGCAGCTCAGGGGGCGTTAAGGTTTATGAGCAGTTCTTC. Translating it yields CASSSGGVKVYEQFF.

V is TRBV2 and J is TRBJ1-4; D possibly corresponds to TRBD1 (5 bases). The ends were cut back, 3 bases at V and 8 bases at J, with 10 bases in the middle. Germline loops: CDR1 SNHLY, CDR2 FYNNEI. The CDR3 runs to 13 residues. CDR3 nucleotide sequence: TGTGCCAGCAGTGACAGGGATGGGGAAAAACTGTTTTTT. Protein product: CASSDRDGEKLFF.

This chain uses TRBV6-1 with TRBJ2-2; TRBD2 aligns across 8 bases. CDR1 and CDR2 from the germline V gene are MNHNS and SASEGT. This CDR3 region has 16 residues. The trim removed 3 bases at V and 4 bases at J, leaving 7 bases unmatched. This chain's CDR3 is CASSDLLAGATGELFF. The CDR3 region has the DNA TGTGCCAGCAGTGACCTCCTAGCGGGTGCCACCGGGGAGCTGTTTTTT.

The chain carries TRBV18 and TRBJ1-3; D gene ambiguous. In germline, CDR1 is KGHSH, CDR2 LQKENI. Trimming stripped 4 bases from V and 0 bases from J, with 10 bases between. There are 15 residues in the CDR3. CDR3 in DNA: TGTGCCAGCTCACAATCACAGAGCTCTGGAAACACCATATATTTT. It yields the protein CASSQSQSSGNTIYF.

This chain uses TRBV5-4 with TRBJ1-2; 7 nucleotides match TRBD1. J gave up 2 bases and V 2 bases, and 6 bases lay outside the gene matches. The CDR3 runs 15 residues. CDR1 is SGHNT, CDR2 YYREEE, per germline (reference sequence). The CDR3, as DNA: TGTGCCAGCAGCTTTCGACAAGGGGGCAACTATGGCTACACCTTC. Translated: CASSFRQGGNYGYTF.

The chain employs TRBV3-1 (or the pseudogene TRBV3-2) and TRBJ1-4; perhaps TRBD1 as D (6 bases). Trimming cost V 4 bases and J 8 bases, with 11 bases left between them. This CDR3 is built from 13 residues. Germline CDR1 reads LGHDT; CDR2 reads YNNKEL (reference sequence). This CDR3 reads CASSPRTVEKLFF. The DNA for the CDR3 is TGTGCCAGCAGCCCCCGGACAGTCGAAAAACTGTTTTTT.

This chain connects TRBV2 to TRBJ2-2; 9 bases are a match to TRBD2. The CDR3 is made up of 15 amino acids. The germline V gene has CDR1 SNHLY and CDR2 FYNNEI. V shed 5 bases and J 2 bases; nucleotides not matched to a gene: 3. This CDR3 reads CASSLSGSNTGELFF. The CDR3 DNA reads TGTGCCAGCAGTCTTAGCGGGAGTAACACCGGGGAGCTGTTTTTT.

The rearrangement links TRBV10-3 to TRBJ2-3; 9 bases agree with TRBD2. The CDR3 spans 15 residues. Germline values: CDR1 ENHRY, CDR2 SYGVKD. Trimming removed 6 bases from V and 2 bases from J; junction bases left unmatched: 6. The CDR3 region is CAIRSSGGITDTQYF. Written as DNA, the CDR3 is TGTGCCATCAGAAGTAGCGGGGGTATCACAGATACGCAGTATTTT.

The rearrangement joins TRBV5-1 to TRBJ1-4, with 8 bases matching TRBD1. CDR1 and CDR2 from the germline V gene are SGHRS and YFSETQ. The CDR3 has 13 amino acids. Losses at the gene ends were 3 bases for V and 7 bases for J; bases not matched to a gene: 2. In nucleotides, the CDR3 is TGCGCCAGCAGCTCCGACAGGGGTGAAAAACTGTTTTTT. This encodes CASSSDRGEKLFF.

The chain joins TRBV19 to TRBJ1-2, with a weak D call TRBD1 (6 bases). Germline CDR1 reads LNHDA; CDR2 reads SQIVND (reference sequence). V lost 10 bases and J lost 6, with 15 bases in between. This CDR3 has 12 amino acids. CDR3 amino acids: CATTQGADGYTF. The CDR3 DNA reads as TGTGCCACCACACAGGGTGCGGATGGCTACACCTTC.

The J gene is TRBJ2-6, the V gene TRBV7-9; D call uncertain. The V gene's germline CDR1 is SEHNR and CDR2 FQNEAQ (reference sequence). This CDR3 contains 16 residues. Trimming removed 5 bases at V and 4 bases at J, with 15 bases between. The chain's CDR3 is CASSPGFLSGANVLTF. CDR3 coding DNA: TGTGCCAGCAGCCCCGGGTTTTTATCCGGGGCCAACGTCCTGACTTTC.

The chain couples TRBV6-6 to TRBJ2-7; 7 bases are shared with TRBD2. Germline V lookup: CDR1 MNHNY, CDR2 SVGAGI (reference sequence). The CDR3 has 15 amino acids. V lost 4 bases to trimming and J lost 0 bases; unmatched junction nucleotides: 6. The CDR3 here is CASSSGGPISYEQYF. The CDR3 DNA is TGTGCCAGCAGTTCGGGGGGACCGATCTCCTACGAGCAGTACTTC.